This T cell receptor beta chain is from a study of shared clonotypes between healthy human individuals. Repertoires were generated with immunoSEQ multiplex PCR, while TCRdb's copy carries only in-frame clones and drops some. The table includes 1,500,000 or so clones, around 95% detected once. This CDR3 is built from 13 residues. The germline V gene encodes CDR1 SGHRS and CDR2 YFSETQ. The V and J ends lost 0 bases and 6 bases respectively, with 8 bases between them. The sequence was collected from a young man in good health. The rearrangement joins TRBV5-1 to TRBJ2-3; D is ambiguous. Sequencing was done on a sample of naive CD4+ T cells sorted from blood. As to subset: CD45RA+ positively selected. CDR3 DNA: TGCGCCAGCAGCTTGGGGTGGCGGGATACGCAGTATTTT. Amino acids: CASSLGWRDTQYF.